The 11 T cell receptor beta chains below were found in one sample sequenced in a study of tumor-infiltrating lymphocytes in primary liver carcinoma (dated by TCRdb to the late 2010s). Blood RNA was extracted from unsorted whole blood using TRIzol reagent, and germline DNA was obtained with the DNeasy Blood & Tissue kit. The run used an Illumina HiSeq 2500. Using a constant-region primer and ProtoScript II reverse transcriptase, TCRbeta-specific cDNA was reverse-transcribed from around 500 ng total RNA. Construction of the TCRbeta libraries relied on three nested rounds of multiplex PCR, following a slightly modified ARM-PCR procedure. Each of the first two PCR rounds ran for nine to ten cycles and used multiplex TRBV1-TRBV30 forward primers together with a Cbeta reverse primer. TCRdb passed the public sequencing reads through fastp at Q25 and MiXCR, retaining productive beta sequences. Here each entry gathers all rows of one CDR3 protein and keeps the most common genes and DNA. The sample records hundreds of thousands of distinct CDR3 sequences, 65% of which are singletons. Of the sample, around 9.5% falls within the top ten clones.

Source material: peripheral blood. Receptors originate from a middle-aged man with primary liver carcinoma and hepatitis B virus infection.

The chain has TRBV30 and TRBJ2-7; D call uncertain. This CDR3 region has 13 residues. Between the trimmed V and J ends, which lost 3 bases and 3 bases, there was a span of 12 bases. Germline loops: CDR1 GTSNPN, CDR2 SVGIG (reference sequence). The CDR3 is CAWRQASGYEQYF. CDR3 DNA sequence: TGTGCCTGGAGGCAAGCTAGTGGCTACGAGCAGTACTTC.

On this clonotype: A much larger clone lies a single base off, so this may be a read error. The chain uses TRBV4-2 and TRBJ1-2, with D maybe TRBD1 (6 bases). Germline CDR1 and CDR2: LGHNA and YNFKEQ. V was cut by 3 bases and J by 10 bases, with 21 bases left in between. The CDR3 extends over 15 amino acids. DNA of the CDR3: TGTGCCAGCAGCCAGGCTGACAGGTCAACTGGGGACTACACCTTC. It codes for CASSQADRSTGDYTF.

On this clonotype itself: This may stem from a read error, because a much larger clone lies one nucleotide away. The chain employs TRBV6-5 and TRBJ1-3; 8 bases are shared with TRBD1. This CDR3 spans 14 amino acids. Germline V gene sequence: CDR1 MNHEY, CDR2 SVGAGI. Here the CDR3 DNA reads TGTGCCAGCAGTTACGACAGGGGTCAAAACAACATATATTTT. Translating gives CASSYDRGQNNIYF.

This clonotype was seen more than once but under ten times. V is TRBV6-4 and J is TRBJ2-3; D gene uncertain. Looked up from germline, CDR1 is MRHNA and CDR2 is SNTAGT. The V gene lost 4 bases and the J gene lost 4 bases, with 9 bases spanning the gap. The CDR3 sequence is 13 residues long. This CDR3 reads CASSVSQADTQYF. DNA of the CDR3: TGTGCCAGCAGTGTGAGTCAGGCAGATACGCAGTATTTT.

The rearrangement uses TRBV21-1 and TRBJ1-2; TRBD1, the table's D call, lacks a check against the DNA. TRBV21-1 is given as a pseudogene. The CDR3 is 18 amino acids. CDR3 nucleotide sequence: TGTGCCAGCAGCAAAGCCGGGACAGAGGACGATCGTCCTTGGGGCTACACCTTC. Translated, it gives CASSKAGTEDDRPWGYTF.

Details on this clonotype: The CDR3 end shows no conserved phenylalanine or tryptophan, and so a read error is likely. For the CDR3, the DNA is TGTGTCATCAGTCAAGAATTCCAAGAGACCCAGTACCTC. Translated: CVISQEFQETQYL. This chain connects TRBV10-3 to TRBJ2-5; D is unresolved. The CDR3 totals 13 residues. Germline V lookup: CDR1 ENHRY, CDR2 SYGVKD.

This clonotype was seen only a few times. The J gene is TRBJ2-7, the V gene TRBV6-6; D remains unclear. Trimming removed 10 bases at V and 2 bases at J, with 15 bases between. Germline-derived CDR1 and CDR2 are MNHNY and SVGAGI (reference sequence). The CDR3 length is 13 residues. The CDR3 DNA is TGTGCCACCTCCCGGTCCCCGGCCTACGAGCAGTACTTC. Its protein is CATSRSPAYEQYF.

Turning to this clonotype: Here the CDR3 omits its conserved ending phenylalanine or tryptophan, so a read error is the likely source. This rearrangement joins TRBV29-1 to TRBJ2-1; 8 bases map to TRBD1. The germline V gene has CDR1 SQVTM and CDR2 ANQGSEA. CDR3 size: 14 residues. V was clipped by 6 bases and J by 6 bases; unmatched bases: 10. This CDR3 is CSVAGQGFSNEQFL. CDR3 DNA sequence: TGCAGCGTGGCTGGACAGGGATTTAGCAATGAGCAGTTCTTA.

Details on this clonotype: A single base separates this from a much larger clone, so it may be a read error. The chain combines TRBV12-3 or TRBV12-4 with TRBJ2-5; tentative D call: TRBD2 (6 bases). The ends were cut back, 3 bases at V and 4 bases at J, with 12 bases in the middle. This CDR3 spans 14 amino acids. The CDR3, as DNA: TGTGCCAGCAGTTTCCGAGCGGGCCTAGAGACCCAGTACTTC. Translating it yields CASSFRAGLETQYF.

This clonotype was detected once. A much larger clone lies a single base off, so this may be a read error. The chain joins TRBV10-3 to TRBJ2-6; TRBD1 matches 9 bases. The CDR3 sequence is 17 residues long. Germline V gene data show CDR1 as ENHRY and CDR2 as SYGVKD. The DNA of the CDR3 is TGTGCCATCAGTTACAGGGGGCTAACTACTGGGGCCAAGGTCCTGACTTTC. This gives the protein CAISYRGLTTGAKVLTF.

There are many counts of this clonotype. The chain links TRBV29-1 to TRBJ2-5; D may match TRBD1 or TRBD2 (5 bases each). CDR3 size: 12 residues. Germline assignment: CDR1 SQVTM and CDR2 ANQGSEA. V was clipped by 1 base and J by 4 bases, with 7 bases between them. The CDR3 spells CSVEVGTETQYF. The CDR3 DNA follows: TGCAGCGTTGAAGTGGGGACAGAGACCCAGTACTTC.